Listed below are T cell receptor beta chains from one sample, sequenced in a study of OX40 agonist ivuxolimab in advanced cancers. TCRdb's copy holds only in-frame clones and misses some; the assay was immunoSEQ multiplex PCR. Here the sample spans about 45,000 clones, roughly 93% being singletons. Here the sequenced sample was CD4+ or CD8+ T cells sorted from blood, taken in a trial of the OX40 agonist ivuxolimab. These receptors originate from an adult with an advanced solid tumor such as melanoma, head and neck, liver or kidney cancer. Each CDR3 is given with its conserved first and last residue. Each record gives: CDR3 protein, J gene, V gene.

CDR3 protein: CASSIGTGSRNTQYF; J gene: TRBJ2-3; V gene: TRBV28
CDR3 protein: CASSLMGSGELFF; J gene: TRBJ2-2; V gene: TRBV7-3
CDR3 protein: CARRVERRLSDNEQFF; J gene: TRBJ2-1; V gene: TRBV21-1
CDR3 protein: CASSSGPYEQYF; J gene: TRBJ2-7; V gene: TRBV5-1
CDR3 protein: CASSMPTGLDNEQFF; J gene: TRBJ2-1; V gene: TRBV6-1
CDR3 protein: CASSYGLAGPYEQYF; J gene: TRBJ2-7; V gene: TRBV7-8
CDR3 protein: CASSLATAGNTIYF; J gene: TRBJ1-3; V gene: TRBV11-2
CDR3 protein: CASSVGRGGILEQFF; J gene: TRBJ2-1; V gene: TRBV9
CDR3 protein: CASSLVWTGNRETQYF; J gene: TRBJ2-5; V gene: TRBV5-6
CDR3 protein: CASSQTAGTGSTEAFF; J gene: TRBJ1-1; V gene: TRBV4-1
CDR3 protein: CASRKGQGNTEAFF; J gene: TRBJ1-1; V gene: TRBV28
CDR3 protein: CASSLAPGQSTDTQYF; J gene: TRBJ2-3; V gene: TRBV13
CDR3 protein: CASSLMNRGGRIWYQETQYF; J gene: TRBJ2-5; V gene: TRBV5-1
CDR3 protein: CASSVSGGTPDTQYF; J gene: TRBJ2-3; V gene: TRBV9
CDR3 protein: CASSIAPWALTGRKNTEAFF; J gene: TRBJ1-1; V gene: TRBV19
CDR3 protein: CASSPQGLGLAPPETQYF; J gene: TRBJ2-5; V gene: TRBV5-4
CDR3 protein: CASSFGTDSYEQYF; J gene: TRBJ2-7; V gene: TRBV27
CDR3 protein: CASSLTEYQETQYF; J gene: TRBJ2-5; V gene: TRBV28
CDR3 protein: CASSLGVGTYEQYF; J gene: TRBJ2-7; V gene: TRBV7-9
CDR3 protein: CASSPRLGNTIYF; J gene: TRBJ1-3; V gene: TRBV7-6
CDR3 protein: CASSSQGLNTEAFF; J gene: TRBJ1-1; V gene: TRBV6-5
CDR3 protein: CASSRQPNEQFF; J gene: TRBJ2-1; V gene: TRBV7-9
CDR3 protein: CASSFAENTEAFF; J gene: TRBJ1-1; V gene: TRBV7-6
CDR3 protein: CASRDSNQPQHF; J gene: TRBJ1-5; V gene: TRBV10-3